A single sample is the source of the 2 T cell receptor beta chains below, sequenced in a study of control samples from healthy donors and cancer patients (dated by TCRdb to the early 2020s). Library preparation employed the immunoSEQ multiplex PCR assay. This immuneACCESS table, as held by TCRdb, lists in-frame sequences with V and J called but not all clones. Of the missing ones, under half trace to an unresolved V gene in checked studies; the others have no known cause. A total of approximately 220,000 clones appear in this sample, about 95% of them only once. Together, the top ten hold approximately 1.4% of the sample. The sample taken for sequencing was blood. Receptors originate from a man aged 45-65 years in good health.

This chain joins TRBV18 and TRBJ2-1; maybe TRBD1 (5 bases). V shed 3 bases and J shed 8 bases, with 11 bases lying between them. The CDR3 loop spans 13 amino acids. Germline-derived CDR1 and CDR2 are KGHSH and LQKENI. This CDR3 is CASSPQGVYEQFF. CDR3 nucleotides: TGTGCCAGCTCACCGCAAGGGGTATATGAGCAGTTCTTC.

V usage is TRBV6-6 and J usage is TRBJ1-1; TRBD1 is a possible D gene (5 bases). The CDR3 is made up of 13 amino acids. Between the trimmed V and J ends, which lost 4 bases and 4 bases, there was a span of 10 bases. Looked up from germline, CDR1 is MNHNY and CDR2 is SVGAGI (reference sequence). The CDR3 coding sequence is TGTGCCAGCAGTTCGGGGGGGTCCACTGAAGCTTTCTTT. Its protein product is CASSSGGSTEAFF.